Presented here are 10 T cell receptor beta chains from one specimen sequenced in a study of CD8+ T cells in alopecia areata. Treatment specified: oral pan-JAK inhibitor, 5-10 mg twice daily. As the sequencing template, cDNA was produced by extracting RNA and reverse transcribing it. Generated by immunoSEQ multiplex PCR, the TCRdb table keeps only in-frame clones and is missing some. The sample holds 150,000 to 200,000 clones, roughly 60% seen once. The sample here was CD4+ T cells sorted from blood, taken at week 24, from a patient treated with tofacitinib. These receptors were taken from a human donor with alopecia areata.

The chain is built from TRBV6-1 and TRBJ2-2; D may match TRBD1 or TRBD2 (7 bases each). V was cut by 5 bases and J by 5 bases, with 12 bases left in between. CDR3 length equals 14 residues. The germline V gene encodes CDR1 MNHNS and CDR2 SASEGT. CDR3 sequence (DNA): TGTGCCAGCAGTCCGCAGGGGGGGACCGGGGAGCTGTTTTTT. Protein product: CASSPQGGTGELFF.

The chain carries TRBV29-1 and TRBJ1-1; D perhaps matches TRBD1 (6 bases). The CDR3 has 14 amino acids. The V end was cut by 7 bases, the J end by 1 base, with 16 bases between. CDR1 is SQVTM, CDR2 ANQGSEA, per germline. CDR3 DNA sequence: TGCAGCGGTGGAGGGGGGGCTACGAACACTGAAGCTTTCTTT. As protein: CSGGGGATNTEAFF.

V gene TRBV30 combines with J gene TRBJ1-1; D not certain. The CDR3 has 12 amino acids. Trimming took 3 bases from V and 10 from J, leaving 15 bases between them. Germline values: CDR1 GTSNPN, CDR2 SVGIG (reference sequence). The CDR3 here is CAWSPDGRGAFF. CDR3 in DNA: TGTGCCTGGAGCCCTGACGGTAGAGGAGCTTTCTTT.

The chain joins TRBV11-2 to TRBJ2-7; D call uncertain. There are 11 residues in the CDR3. V was pared by 5 bases and J by 4 bases, with 6 bases between. Germline CDR1 SGHAT, CDR2 FQNNGV. CDR3 nucleotides: TGTGCCAGCAGCCCCCAGTACGAGCAGTACTTC. Protein: CASSPQYEQYF.

This sequence joins TRBV29-1 and TRBJ1-2, with TRBD1 identical over 10 bases. The CDR3 length is 14 residues. Germline CDR1 SQVTM, CDR2 ANQGSEA. After removal of 1 base from V and 6 bases from J, the junction contained 5 bases not matched to a gene. Here the CDR3 DNA reads TGCAGCGTTGAAGGAGACAGGGGGCTGGATGGCTACACCTTC. Protein sequence: CSVEGDRGLDGYTF.

The chain recombines TRBV18 with TRBJ2-7, with TRBD1 identical over 7 bases. CDR1 and CDR2 from the germline V gene are KGHSH and LQKENI. CDR3 length: 14 amino acids. Trimming at V came to 4 bases and at J to 4 bases, leaving 7 bases not matched to a gene. CDR3 nucleotide sequence: TGTGCCAGCTCACAGACAGGGAAGGAATACGAGCAGTACTTC. Translation gives CASSQTGKEYEQYF. The whole variable domain, remainder taken from reference TRBV18 and TRBJ2-7, is NAGVMQNPRHLVRRRGQEARLRCSPMKGHSHVYWYRQLPEEGLKFMVYLQKENIIDESGMPKERFSAEFPKEGPSILRIQQVVRGDSAAYFCASSQTGKEYEQYFGPGTRLTVT.

This clone was observed a handful of times. V and J are TRBV7-2 and TRBJ2-6; D gene unclear. V was cut by 5 bases and J by 0 bases, with 17 bases left in between. In germline, CDR1 is SGHTA, CDR2 FQGNSA. This CDR3 is built from 18 residues. CDR3 sequence (DNA): TGTGCCAGCAGCCCCATGGCTCACACTAACTCTGGGGCCAACGTCCTGACTTTC. Translating it yields CASSPMAHTNSGANVLTF. Complete variable domain (other parts from reference TRBV7-2 and TRBJ2-6): GAGVSQSPSNKVTEKGKDVELRCDPISGHTALYWYRQSLGQGLEFLIYFQGNSAPDKSGLPSDRFSAERTGGSVSTLTIQRTQQEDSAVYLCASSPMAHTNSGANVLTFGAGSRLTVL.

With regard to this clone: The sample holds other DNA sequences that translate to the same CDR3. The chain carries TRBV29-1 and TRBJ2-1; D gene unclear. This CDR3 has 11 amino acids. V lost 8 bases and J lost 4, with 9 bases in between. Germline CDR1 reads SQVTM; CDR2 reads ANQGSEA. The CDR3 sequence: CSSGGYNEQFF. CDR3 bases: TGCAGCAGTGGTGGTTACAATGAGCAGTTCTTC.

The rearrangement uses TRBV29-1 and TRBJ2-3; D gene unclear. This CDR3 comprises 13 residues. The germline V gene encodes CDR1 SQVTM and CDR2 ANQGSEA. The germline V and J ends were trimmed by 7 bases and 0 bases, with 11 bases remaining between them. CDR3 residues: CSGRDTSTDTQYF. The CDR3 bases are TGCAGCGGCCGCGACACTAGCACAGATACGCAGTATTTT.

The chain carries TRBV6-1 and TRBJ2-2, with a tentative D call TRBD2 (6 bases). Germline values: CDR1 MNHNS, CDR2 SASEGT. The CDR3 spans 16 residues. V was pared by 1 base and J by 6 bases, with 15 bases between. CDR3 region: CASSEGRGSGAGELFF. CDR3 DNA sequence: TGTGCCAGCAGTGAAGGGCGGGGTAGCGGCGCCGGGGAGCTGTTTTTT.